The 18 T cell receptor beta chains presented below share a single source sample, sequenced in a study of blood T cell repertoires in COVID-19. Clones were read by immunoSEQ multiplex PCR, and TCRdb kept only the in-frame ones, dropping some. The sample records some 300,000 clones, 70% to 90% being singletons. Sequencing was done on a sample of peripheral blood. The receptors were sampled from a woman in her forties or fifties with COVID-19, enrolled during active disease.

This chain connects TRBV7-2 to TRBJ1-4; unclear D gene. CDR3 length equals 16 residues. V lost 0 bases to trimming and J lost 8 bases, with 16 bases between them. CDR1 and CDR2 (germline): SGHTA, FQGNSA. CDR3 region: CASSLAFRPWSEKLFF. CDR3 sequence (DNA): TGTGCCAGCAGCTTAGCGTTCCGACCCTGGAGCGAAAAACTGTTTTTT.

The rearrangement joins TRBV7-9 to TRBJ2-1; 11 positions match TRBD2. V shed 1 base and J 8 bases; nucleotides not matched to a gene: 4. Per germline, CDR1 SEHNR and CDR2 FQNEAQ (reference sequence). This CDR3 has 15 residues. The CDR3 here is CASSLVAGGPDEQFF. CDR3 DNA sequence: TGTGCCAGCAGCTTAGTAGCGGGAGGGCCGGATGAGCAGTTCTTC.

The chain uses TRBV5-1 and TRBJ1-1, with D hard to call. The germline CDR1 and CDR2 sequences are SGHRS and YFSETQ. The ends were cut back, 0 bases at V and 3 bases at J, with 12 bases in the middle. The CDR3 consists of 15 residues. The CDR3 sequence: CASSLVAGLHTEAFF. Here the CDR3 DNA reads TGCGCCAGCAGCTTGGTGGCAGGCCTTCACACTGAAGCTTTCTTT.

The CDR3 is CAISPGGGSPLHF. The CDR3 bases are TGTGCCATCAGCCCAGGGGGCGGTTCACCCCTCCACTTT. The V and J genes are TRBV10-3 and TRBJ1-6; 8 nucleotides agree with TRBD1. The germline V gene has CDR1 ENHRY and CDR2 SYGVKD. This CDR3 region has 13 residues. The V gene end was trimmed by 6 bases and the J gene end by 9 bases; junction bases not matched to a gene: 4.

The chain has TRBV6-1 and TRBJ2-7; D not certain. CDR1 and CDR2 from the germline V gene are MNHNS and SASEGT. The V end lost 3 bases, the J end lost 2 bases, and 8 bases lay between the germline ends. The CDR3 spans 13 residues. For the CDR3, the DNA is TGTGCCAGCAGTGAGGGCATAGCCTACGAGCAGTACTTC. This sequence encodes CASSEGIAYEQYF.

The genes are TRBV5-1 and TRBJ2-1, with D possibly matching TRBD2 (6 bases). V was clipped by 4 bases and J by 2 bases, with 10 bases between them. Per the germline V gene, CDR1 is SGHRS and CDR2 is YFSETQ. The CDR3 totals 14 residues. For the CDR3, the DNA is TGCGCCAGCAGCCGTACTAGCACCTACAATGAGCAGTTCTTC. Encoded protein: CASSRTSTYNEQFF.

This clone was found once. The chain links TRBV20-1 to TRBJ2-7; D unclear. Deletions cut 3 bases from V and 4 bases from J, with 7 bases between. The CDR3 sequence is 11 residues long. Germline values: CDR1 DFQATT, CDR2 SNEGSKA (reference sequence). CDR3 nucleotide sequence: TGCAGTGCTAGCAGTTCTTACGAGCAGTACTTC. Translated: CSASSSYEQYF.

The chain carries TRBV7-9 and TRBJ2-3; D unclear. V was trimmed by 4 bases and J by 6 bases, leaving 8 bases between them. The CDR3 runs 12 residues. Germline assignment: CDR1 SEHNR and CDR2 FQNEAQ (reference sequence). CDR3 sequence: CASSSSTDTQYF. The DNA of the CDR3 is TGTGCCAGCAGCTCCTCAACTGATACGCAGTATTTT.

This clone occurred once. The chain carries TRBV28 and TRBJ2-5, with 10 bases identical to TRBD2. V gave up 3 bases and J gave up 3 bases; unmatched junction bases: 7. This CDR3 spans 16 amino acids. Germline V CDR1 and CDR2: MDHEN, SYDVKM. CDR3 sequence (DNA): TGTGCCAGCAGTTTTAAGGGACTAGCGAAGAAAGAGACCCAGTACTTC. Protein sequence: CASSFKGLAKKETQYF.

This rearrangement joins TRBV11-1 to TRBJ2-1; TRBD1 might be the D (6 bases). CDR1 and CDR2 from the germline V gene are SGHAT and FQDESV (reference sequence). The CDR3 totals 13 residues. The V end lost 8 bases, the J end lost 5 bases, and 13 bases lay between the germline ends. Here the CDR3 reads CASQPDSNNEQFF. The CDR3 region has the DNA TGTGCCAGCCAGCCGGACAGCAACAATGAGCAGTTCTTC.

The gene calls are TRBV24-1 and TRBJ1-5; 7 nucleotides align to TRBD1. Germline V gives CDR1 KGHDR, CDR2 SFDVKD. Trimming at V came to 1 base and at J to 4 bases, leaving 9 bases not matched to a gene. This CDR3 contains 17 residues. CDR3 DNA: TGTGCCACCAGTGATTTTCCTGTGACAGGGCTAAATCAGCCCCAGCATTTT. Translation gives CATSDFPVTGLNQPQHF.

The chain is built from TRBV6-5 and TRBJ2-4, with 7 bases that match TRBD1. The CDR3 runs to 14 residues. Germline V gene lookup returns CDR1 MNHEY and CDR2 SVGAGI. V was pared by 4 bases and J by 3 bases, with 3 bases of the junction left unmatched. The CDR3 sequence is CASSSGTDKNIQYF. DNA for the CDR3: TGTGCCAGCAGTTCCGGGACAGACAAAAACATTCAGTACTTC.

The chain recombines TRBV7-9 with TRBJ2-3; TRBD1 aligns across 12 bases. Germline V gene data show CDR1 as SEHNR and CDR2 as FQNEAQ (reference sequence). The CDR3 runs to 17 residues. V gave up 5 bases and J gave up 0 bases; unmatched junction bases: 6. The CDR3 DNA reads TGTGCCAGCAGCGGGTGGGGACAGGGGGCTAGCACAGATACGCAGTATTTT. Protein product: CASSGWGQGASTDTQYF.

V gene TRBV19 combines with J gene TRBJ2-1, with 12 nucleotides matching TRBD2. The CDR3 runs to 23 residues. V was clipped by 3 bases and J by 0 bases; unmatched bases: 21. Germline loops: CDR1 LNHDA, CDR2 SQIVND (reference sequence). The DNA for the CDR3 is TGTGCCAGTAGTATTAGAGGCAGGGCCTCGGGACTAGCGGGTTTTAGCTCCTACAATGAGCAGTTCTTC. This encodes CASSIRGRASGLAGFSSYNEQFF.

This clone was observed a single time. The chain combines TRBV29-1 with TRBJ1-2, with 9 bases fitting TRBD1. Trimming removed 6 bases from V and 7 bases from J; junction bases left unmatched: 6. Germline values: CDR1 SQVTM, CDR2 ANQGSEA. This CDR3 region has 12 residues. CDR3 in DNA: TGCAGCGTAGTTGGACAGGGGAGTGGCTACACCTTC. Protein sequence: CSVVGQGSGYTF.

The chain recombines TRBV13 with TRBJ2-7; 9 bases align to TRBD1. J was trimmed by 6 bases and V by 4 bases; bases with no gene match: 1. CDR3 length: 12 amino acids. Germline loops: CDR1 PRHDT, CDR2 FYEKMQ (reference sequence). CDR3 coding DNA: TGTGCCAGCAGCTCGGACAGGGGCGAGCAGTACTTC. Its protein is CASSSDRGEQYF. The variable domain in full, completed from reference TRBV13 and TRBJ2-7, reads AAGVIQSPRHLIKEKRETATLKCYPIPRHDTVYWYQQGPGQDPQFLISFYEKMQSDKGSIPDRFSAQQFSDYHSELNMSSLELGDSALYFCASSSDRGEQYFGPGTRLTVT.

This chain connects TRBV13 to TRBJ2-7; 7 bases align to TRBD1. This CDR3 comprises 18 residues. Germline V gene sequence: CDR1 PRHDT, CDR2 FYEKMQ (reference sequence). V gave up 0 bases and J gave up 4 bases; unmatched junction bases: 15. For the CDR3, the DNA is TGTGCCAGCAGCTTAGGAGGACCACACAGGGGCGTTGGGTACGAGCAGTACTTC. Translation: CASSLGGPHRGVGYEQYF.

This chain joins TRBV5-1 and TRBJ2-7; 14 nucleotides agree with TRBD2. CDR1 SGHRS and CDR2 YFSETQ come from the germline V gene. The CDR3 is 19 residues long. V trimming: 2 bases; J trimming: 1 base; junction bases outside the gene matches: 11. The CDR3 coding sequence is TGCGCCAGCAGCTTCCTGCCGGGACTAGCGGGAGTAATTTCCTACGAGCAGTACTTC. Translated, it gives CASSFLPGLAGVISYEQYF.